This is a list of T cell receptor beta chains from one sample in a study of OX40 agonist ivuxolimab in advanced cancers. Repertoires were generated with immunoSEQ multiplex PCR, while TCRdb's copy carries only in-frame clones and drops some. The sample yields 23,000 or so clones, approximately 91% seen once. Sample: CD4+ or CD8+ T cells sorted from blood, taken in a trial of the OX40 agonist ivuxolimab. Source of these receptors: an adult with an advanced solid tumor such as melanoma, head and neck, liver or kidney cancer. CDR3s include the opening cysteine and the closing phenylalanine or tryptophan. D genes are given only for firm matches. The size of a clone is reported for some rows only, either as once, few or many, or as a class for expanded clones.

>TRBD1|TRBJ2-7|TRBV7-4|-
TGTGCCAGCAGCTTGGGAAGGACAGGGGAGGCCTACGAGCAGTACTTC
CASSLGRTGEAYEQYF
>-|TRBJ1-1|TRBV19|-
TGTGCCAGTAGTATTTTCCCCGGGAAGGAAGCTTTCTTT
CASSIFPGKEAFF
>-|TRBJ2-7|TRBV27|-
TGTGCCAGCAGTCCCTCGACAGCCTTCTACGAGCAGTACTTC
CASSPSTAFYEQYF
>TRBD2|TRBJ2-7|TRBV10-2|-
TGCGCCAGCAGTGAGTCAGCGGGGGGATACGAGCAGTACTTC
CASSESAGGYEQYF
>TRBD2|TRBJ2-7|TRBV27|medium-sized
TGTGCCAGCAGTTTATGGGGACTAGCGGGAGGAGGGAGTCGAGAGCAGTACTTC
CASSLWGLAGGGSREQYF
>TRBD2|TRBJ2-7|TRBV5-8|-
TGTGCCAGCATCCCGGGACTAGCTAGCGGGGAACCCTACGAGCAGTACTTC
CASIPGLASGEPYEQYF
>-|TRBJ1-2|TRBV28|-
TGTGCCAGCAGTTTATTGGGGGCGGCTGGCTACACCTTC
CASSLLGAAGYTF
>-|TRBJ2-7|TRBV6-5|-
TGTGCCAGCACGGGCGACCGCTCCTACGAGCAGTACTTC
CASTGDRSYEQYF
>-|TRBJ1-2|TRBV2|-
TGTGCCAGCAGAGAGGGATTCGGGGCGGGCTATGGCTACACCTTC
CASREGFGAGYGYTF
>TRBD2|TRBJ2-5|TRBV7-8|-
TGTGCCAGCCATCCTAGCGGGCCACAAGAGACCCAGTACTTC
CASHPSGPQETQYF
>TRBD2|TRBJ2-5|TRBV30|-
TGTGCCTGGAGTGTTAGGGCGGGAGGGCCTAGAGAGACCCAGTACTTC
CAWSVRAGGPRETQYF
>-|TRBJ2-6|TRBV30|-
TGTGCCTGGAGTGAGATAGGGGCTGGGGCCAACGTCCTGACTTTC
CAWSEIGAGANVLTF
>TRBD1|TRBJ2-7|TRBV18|once
TGTGCCAGCTCACCGCCCGACAGGGGTGGTCTCGAGCAGTACTTC
CASSPPDRGGLEQYF
>-|TRBJ2-3|TRBV19|-
TGTGCCAGTAGTATATTGACTGGGGCTGTTGGCACAGATACGCAGTATTTT
CASSILTGAVGTDTQYF
>TRBD2|TRBJ2-5|TRBV11-3|once
TGTGCCAGCAGCACCACAGGGCCTAGACTAGCGGGGGTCAGGAAGACCCAGTACTTC
CASSTTGPRLAGVRKTQYF
>TRBD2|TRBJ2-5|TRBV5-6|-
TGTGCCAGCAGCTCCCGACTAGCGGGAAAAGAGACCCAGTACTTC
CASSSRLAGKETQYF
>TRBD2|TRBJ2-1|TRBV5-6|-
TGTGCCAGCAGCTCCGGACTAGCGGGGGATGAGCAGTTCTTC
CASSSGLAGDEQFF
>-|TRBJ2-1|TRBV7-2|-
TGTGCCAGCAGCTTTTCGGCGGTTACCTACAATGAGCAGTTCTTC
CASSFSAVTYNEQFF
>-|TRBJ1-5|TRBV4-1|-
TGCGCCAGCAGCCAGGGGTCTAGCAATCAGCCCCAGCATTTT
CASSQGSSNQPQHF
>-|TRBJ1-1|TRBV14|few
TGTGCCAGCAGCCCCCAAGCAGGGACTGAAGCTTTCTTT
CASSPQAGTEAFF
>-|TRBJ2-1|TRBV9|-
TGTGCCAGCAGCGTTGAATCTAGTATCCATGAGCAGTTCTTC
CASSVESSIHEQFF
>-|TRBJ1-1|TRBV19|medium-sized
TGTGCCACGGGACGGAACTCTTACACTGAAGCTTTCTTT
CATGRNSYTEAFF
>-|TRBJ1-3|TRBV11-1|few
TGTGCCAGCAGCCAAACGACGGGGGGCTCTGGAAACACCATATATTTT
CASSQTTGGSGNTIYF
>-|TRBJ2-7|TRBV9|-
TGTGCCAGCAGCGCGGGATACGAGCAGTACTTC
CASSAGYEQYF
>-|TRBJ2-1|TRBV15|-
TGTGCCACCAGCAGAGAAAGGGCAGCAGGCTACAATGAGCAGTTCTTC
CATSRERAAGYNEQFF
>-|TRBJ1-5|TRBV21-1|-
TGTGCCAGCAGCAAAGGGTTACGGGGGCCCGAGCGTTATAGCAATCAGCCCCAGCATTTT
CASSKGLRGPERYSNQPQHF
>-|TRBJ1-2|TRBV28|-
TGTGCCAGCAGGGCCCGAGCTTACTATGGCTACACCTTC
CASRARAYYGYTF
>-|TRBJ2-1|TRBV19|-
TGTGCCAGTAGTCCCACGAGTAGCTCCTACAATGAGCAGTTCTTC
CASSPTSSSYNEQFF
>-|TRBJ2-7|TRBV5-6|once
TGTGCCAGCAGCTTGGAAGCAGAGCAGTACTTC
CASSLEAEQYF
>-|TRBJ2-5|TRBV9|-
TGTGCCAGCAGCGTAGGGGGCAGGGGTCTCCAAGAGACCCAGTACTTC
CASSVGGRGLQETQYF
>-|TRBJ2-7|TRBV4-3|-
TGCGCCAGCAGCCAAGGCTCCTCCTACGAGCAGTACTTC
CASSQGSSYEQYF
>TRBD1|TRBJ1-5|TRBV18|-
TGTGCCAGCTCACCAAGTCAGGGGGTTGGAGGCAATCAGCCCCAGCATTTT
CASSPSQGVGGNQPQHF
>-|TRBJ2-7|TRBV5-5|-
TGTGCCAGCAGCTGGGCGGGCTCCTACGAGCAGTACTTC
CASSWAGSYEQYF
>TRBD2|TRBJ2-7|TRBV19|-
TGTGCCAGTAGCACACCGGGACTAGCGGGTTTCTACGAGCAGTACTTC
CASSTPGLAGFYEQYF
>TRBD2|TRBJ2-1|TRBV19|-
TGTGCCAGTAGTATCCGGGAGGGGTTCAATGAGCAGTTCTTC
CASSIREGFNEQFF
>-|TRBJ2-2|TRBV19|few
TGTGCCAGTAACTCACCCGGGGAGCTGTTTTTT
CASNSPGELFF
>TRBD2|TRBJ2-3|TRBV5-6|-
TGTGCCAGCAGCCCTACTAGCGGGAGCAGCACAGATACGCAGTATTTT
CASSPTSGSSTDTQYF
>-|TRBJ2-7|TRBV10-3|-
TGTGCCAGCAGTTACTCCGACAGACGGTACGAGCAGTACTTC
CASSYSDRRYEQYF
>-|TRBJ1-1|TRBV6-1|-
TGTGCCAGCAGCGACGGGGTGGGCACTGAAGCTTTCTTT
CASSDGVGTEAFF
>-|TRBJ2-2|TRBV29-1|-
TGCAGCGTTGAAAAAGGCGGGGCGAACACCGGGGAGCTGTTTTTT
CSVEKGGANTGELFF
>-|TRBJ2-7|TRBV4-1|-
TGCGCCAGCAGCCAAGGTCCCAACTCCTACGAGCAGTACTTC
CASSQGPNSYEQYF